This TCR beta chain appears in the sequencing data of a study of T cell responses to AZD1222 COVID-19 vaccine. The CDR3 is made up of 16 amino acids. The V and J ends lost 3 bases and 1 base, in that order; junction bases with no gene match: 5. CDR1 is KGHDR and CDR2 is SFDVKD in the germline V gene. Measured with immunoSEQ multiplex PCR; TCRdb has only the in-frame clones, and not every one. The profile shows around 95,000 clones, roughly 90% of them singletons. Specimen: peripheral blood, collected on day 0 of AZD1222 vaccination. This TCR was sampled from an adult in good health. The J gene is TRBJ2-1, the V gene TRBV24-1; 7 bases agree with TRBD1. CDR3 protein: CATSDPGQRSYNEQFF. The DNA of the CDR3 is TGTGCCACCAGTGATCCGGGACAGCGGTCCTACAATGAGCAGTTCTTC.